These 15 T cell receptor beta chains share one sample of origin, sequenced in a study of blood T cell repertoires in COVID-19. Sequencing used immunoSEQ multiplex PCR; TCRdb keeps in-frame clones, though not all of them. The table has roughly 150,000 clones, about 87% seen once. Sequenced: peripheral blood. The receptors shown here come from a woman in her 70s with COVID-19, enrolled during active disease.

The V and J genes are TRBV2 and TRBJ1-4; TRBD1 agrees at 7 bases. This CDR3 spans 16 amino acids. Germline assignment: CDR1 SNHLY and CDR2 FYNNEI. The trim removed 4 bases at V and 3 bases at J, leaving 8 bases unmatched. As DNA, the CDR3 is TGTGCCAGCAGTGCCCGACGACAGGGCTCTAATGAAAAACTGTTTTTT. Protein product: CASSARRQGSNEKLFF.

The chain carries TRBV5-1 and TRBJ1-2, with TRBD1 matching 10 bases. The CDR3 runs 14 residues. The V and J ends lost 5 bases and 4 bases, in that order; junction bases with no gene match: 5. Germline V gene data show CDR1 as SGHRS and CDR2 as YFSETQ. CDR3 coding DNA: TGCGCCAGCAGTGAGGGACAGGGGTCCTATGGCTACACCTTC. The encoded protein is CASSEGQGSYGYTF.

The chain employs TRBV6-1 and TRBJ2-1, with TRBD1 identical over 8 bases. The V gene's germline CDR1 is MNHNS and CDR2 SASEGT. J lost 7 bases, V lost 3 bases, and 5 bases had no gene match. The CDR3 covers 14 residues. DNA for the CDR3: TGTGCCAGCAGTGAGCGTTACAGGGGGAATGAGCAGTTCTTC. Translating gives CASSERYRGNEQFF.

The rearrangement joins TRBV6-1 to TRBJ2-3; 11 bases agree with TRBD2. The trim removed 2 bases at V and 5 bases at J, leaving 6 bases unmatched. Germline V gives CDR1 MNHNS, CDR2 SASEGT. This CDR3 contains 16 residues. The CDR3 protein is CASSELAGGPRDTQYF. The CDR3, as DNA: TGTGCCAGCAGTGAACTAGCGGGGGGCCCTCGAGATACGCAGTATTTT.

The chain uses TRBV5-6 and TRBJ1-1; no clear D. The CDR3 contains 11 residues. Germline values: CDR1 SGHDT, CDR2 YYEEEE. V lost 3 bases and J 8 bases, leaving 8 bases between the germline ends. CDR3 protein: CASSSRKEAFF. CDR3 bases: TGTGCCAGCAGCTCGCGGAAAGAAGCTTTCTTT.

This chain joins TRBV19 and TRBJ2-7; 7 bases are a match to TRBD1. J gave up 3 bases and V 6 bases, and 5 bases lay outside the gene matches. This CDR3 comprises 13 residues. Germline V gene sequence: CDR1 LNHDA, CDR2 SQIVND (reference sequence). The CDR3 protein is CASRRQGDYEQYF. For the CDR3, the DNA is TGTGCCAGTAGGAGACAGGGAGACTACGAGCAGTACTTC.

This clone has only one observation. DNA of the CDR3: TGCGCCAGCAGCTTGGTTCAGGGTATGGGGACTGAAGCTTTCTTT. Translation gives CASSLVQGMGTEAFF. This rearrangement joins TRBV5-1 to TRBJ1-1, with D possibly being TRBD1 (5 bases). With 0 bases removed from V and 5 bases from J, the gap between germline ends came to 14 bases. The germline gives CDR1 SGHRS, CDR2 YFSETQ. This CDR3 spans 15 amino acids.

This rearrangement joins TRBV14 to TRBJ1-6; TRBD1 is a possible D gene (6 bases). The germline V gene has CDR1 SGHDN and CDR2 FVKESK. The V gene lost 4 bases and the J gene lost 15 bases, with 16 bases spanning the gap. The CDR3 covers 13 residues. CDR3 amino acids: CASSRTALGVLHF. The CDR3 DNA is TGTGCCAGCAGCCGGACAGCCTTAGGCGTCCTCCACTTT. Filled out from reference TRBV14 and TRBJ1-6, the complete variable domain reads EAGVTQFPSHSVIEKGQTVTLRCDPISGHDNLYWYRRVMGKEIKFLLHFVKESKQDESGMPNNRFLAERTGGTYSTLKVQPAELEDSGVYFCASSRTALGVLHFGNGTRLTVT.

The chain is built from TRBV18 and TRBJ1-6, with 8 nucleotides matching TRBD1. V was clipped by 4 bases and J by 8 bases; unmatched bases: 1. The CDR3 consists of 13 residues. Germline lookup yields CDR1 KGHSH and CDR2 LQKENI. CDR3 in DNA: TGTGCCAGCTCACTGACAGGGGATTCACCCCTCCACTTT. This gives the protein CASSLTGDSPLHF.

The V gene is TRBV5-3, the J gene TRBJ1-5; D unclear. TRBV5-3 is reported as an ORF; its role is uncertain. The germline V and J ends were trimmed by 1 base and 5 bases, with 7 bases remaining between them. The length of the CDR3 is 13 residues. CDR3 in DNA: TGTGCCAGAAGCTTGTGGGAGCATCAGCCCCAGCATTTT. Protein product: CARSLWEHQPQHF.

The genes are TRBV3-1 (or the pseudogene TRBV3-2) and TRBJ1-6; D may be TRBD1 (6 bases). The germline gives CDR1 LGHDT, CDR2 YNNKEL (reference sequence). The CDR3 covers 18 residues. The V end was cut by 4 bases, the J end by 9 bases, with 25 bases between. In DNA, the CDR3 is TGTGCCAGCAGCCCCCAGGGGAGGGTCGCAGGGAGTCGTTCACCCCTCCACTTT. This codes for CASSPQGRVAGSRSPLHF.

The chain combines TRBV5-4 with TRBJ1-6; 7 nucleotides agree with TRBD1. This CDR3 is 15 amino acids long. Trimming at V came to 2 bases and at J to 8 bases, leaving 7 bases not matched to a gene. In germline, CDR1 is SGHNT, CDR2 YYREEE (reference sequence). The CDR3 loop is CASSLEQGPYSPLHF. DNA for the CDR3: TGTGCCAGCAGCTTAGAACAGGGGCCTTATTCACCCCTCCACTTT.

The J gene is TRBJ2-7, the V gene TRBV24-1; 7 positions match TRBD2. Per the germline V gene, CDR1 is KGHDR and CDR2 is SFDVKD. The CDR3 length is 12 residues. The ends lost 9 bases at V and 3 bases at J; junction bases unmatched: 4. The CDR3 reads CATFPSGYEQYF. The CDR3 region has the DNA TGTGCCACCTTCCCTAGCGGCTACGAGCAGTACTTC.

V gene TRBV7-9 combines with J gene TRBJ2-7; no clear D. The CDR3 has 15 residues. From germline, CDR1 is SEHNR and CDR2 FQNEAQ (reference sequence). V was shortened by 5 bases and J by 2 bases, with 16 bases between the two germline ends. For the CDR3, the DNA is TGTGCCAGCAGCCCTCCCAGGCGACCTCCCTACGAGCAGTACTTC. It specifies CASSPPRRPPYEQYF.

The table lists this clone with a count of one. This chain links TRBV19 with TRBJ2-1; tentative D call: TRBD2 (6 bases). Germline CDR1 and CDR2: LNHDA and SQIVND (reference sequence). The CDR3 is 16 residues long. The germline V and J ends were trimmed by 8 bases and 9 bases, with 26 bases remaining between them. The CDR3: CASSAERPTGVGEQFF. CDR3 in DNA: TGTGCCAGTTCCGCGGAACGACCGACGGGGGTTGGTGAGCAGTTCTTC.